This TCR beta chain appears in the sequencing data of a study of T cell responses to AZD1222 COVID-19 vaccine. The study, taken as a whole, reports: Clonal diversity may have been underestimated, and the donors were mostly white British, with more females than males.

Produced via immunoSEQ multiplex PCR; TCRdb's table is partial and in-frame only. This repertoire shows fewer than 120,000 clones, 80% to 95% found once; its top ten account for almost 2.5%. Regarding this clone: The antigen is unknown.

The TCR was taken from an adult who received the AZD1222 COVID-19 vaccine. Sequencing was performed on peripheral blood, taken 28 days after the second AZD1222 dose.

CDR3 DNA sequence: TGTGCCAGCAGCTTTACAGCGGGGGGGTTCTACGAGCAGTACTTC. As protein: CASSFTAGGFYEQYF. The chain recombines TRBV5-5 with TRBJ2-7; 10 bases are shared with TRBD2. Trimming cost V 2 bases and J 3 bases; bases outside gene matches: 5. The V gene's germline CDR1 is SGHKS and CDR2 YYEKEE (reference sequence). CDR3 size: 15 residues.